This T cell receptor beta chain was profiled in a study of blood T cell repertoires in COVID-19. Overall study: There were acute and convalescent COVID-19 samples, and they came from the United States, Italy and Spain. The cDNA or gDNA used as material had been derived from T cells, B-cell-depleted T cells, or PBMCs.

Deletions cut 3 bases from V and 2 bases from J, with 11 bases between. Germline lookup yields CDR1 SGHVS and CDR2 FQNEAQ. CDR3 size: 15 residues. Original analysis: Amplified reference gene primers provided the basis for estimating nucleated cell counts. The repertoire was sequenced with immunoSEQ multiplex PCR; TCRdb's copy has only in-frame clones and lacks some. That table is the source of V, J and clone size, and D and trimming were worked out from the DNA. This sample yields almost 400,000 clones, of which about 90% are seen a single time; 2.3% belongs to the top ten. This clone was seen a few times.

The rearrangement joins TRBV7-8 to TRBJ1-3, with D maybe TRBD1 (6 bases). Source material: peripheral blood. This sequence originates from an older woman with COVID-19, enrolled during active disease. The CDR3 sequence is CASSFNSGAGNTIYF. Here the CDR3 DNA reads TGTGCCAGCAGCTTTAATTCAGGGGCTGGAAACACCATATATTTT.